This is a list of T cell receptor beta chains from one sample in a study of OX40 agonist ivuxolimab in advanced cancers. The method was immunoSEQ multiplex PCR; TCRdb's version includes in-frame clones alone and lacks a portion of them. Of around 66,000 clones listed, 75% to 90% are singletons. The material sequenced was CD4+ or CD8+ T cells sorted from blood, taken in a trial of the OX40 agonist ivuxolimab. The receptors come from an adult with an advanced solid tumor such as melanoma, head and neck, liver or kidney cancer. Both conserved end residues are part of each CDR3. D genes are given only for firm matches. Not every row has a clone size; where given, it reads once, few, many or a size class.

j_call	d_call	clone_size	v_call	cdr3_aa	cdr3_nt
TRBJ1-1	NA	NA	TRBV6-1	CASSGNTGMNTEAFF	TGTGCCAGCAGTGGTAATACAGGGATGAACACTGAAGCTTTCTTT
TRBJ1-3	NA	NA	TRBV5-1	CASSLGYSGNTIYF	TGCGCCAGCAGCTTGGGGTACTCTGGAAACACCATATATTTT
TRBJ2-3	NA	NA	TRBV18	CASSPGLGPDTQYF	TGTGCCAGCTCACCAGGGCTAGGGCCAGATACGCAGTATTTT
TRBJ1-4	NA	NA	TRBV6-1	CASSEALGGGLFF	TGTGCCAGCAGTGAAGCGCTGGGGGGGGGACTGTTTTTT
TRBJ1-1	TRBD1	NA	TRBV11-3	CASSLGTGVTEAFF	TGTGCCAGCAGCTTGGGGACAGGGGTGACTGAAGCTTTCTTT
TRBJ2-1	TRBD2	NA	TRBV5-1	CASSLLLAATNEQFF	TGCGCCAGCAGCTTGTTACTAGCGGCCACCAATGAGCAGTTCTTC
TRBJ1-2	TRBD1	few	TRBV19	CASSIAWSGGDYGYTF	TGTGCCAGTAGTATAGCCTGGTCAGGGGGTGACTATGGCTACACCTTC
TRBJ1-2	NA	NA	TRBV9	CASSLLGTNYGYTF	TGTGCCAGCAGCCTACTGGGTACTAACTATGGCTACACCTTC
TRBJ2-5	NA	NA	TRBV18	CASSLYQETQYF	TGTGCCAGCTCACTATACCAAGAGACCCAGTACTTC
TRBJ1-6	NA	NA	TRBV28	CANRQTGGSYNSPLHF	TGTGCCAACAGGCAGACCGGAGGGTCCTATAATTCACCCCTCCACTTT
TRBJ2-3	TRBD2	NA	TRBV4-2	CASSQSLLAGADTQYF	TGTGCCAGCAGCCAATCGCTACTAGCGGGAGCAGATACGCAGTATTTT
TRBJ1-1	NA	NA	TRBV19	CASSLAGGGKNTEAFF	TGTGCCAGTAGTTTGGCGGGGGGCGGTAAAAACACTGAAGCTTTCTTT
TRBJ1-1	NA	NA	TRBV5-1	CASSSMGGSLNTEAFF	TGCGCCAGCAGCTCAATGGGGGGGAGTCTGAACACTGAAGCTTTCTTT
TRBJ1-5	NA	once	TRBV4-1	CASSQDGTQPQHF	TGCGCCAGCAGCCAAGATGGCACTCAGCCCCAGCATTTT
TRBJ1-2	TRBD1	NA	TRBV30	CAWSGQGAIGYTF	TGTGCCTGGAGTGGACAGGGGGCGATTGGCTACACCTTC
TRBJ1-6	NA	NA	TRBV7-2	CASSFYGVSPLHF	TGTGCCAGCAGCTTTTACGGCGTTTCACCCCTCCACTTT
TRBJ1-1	NA	NA	TRBV29-1	CSVEGGQNTEAFF	TGCAGCGTTGAAGGGGGACAGAACACTGAAGCTTTCTTT
TRBJ1-1	NA	once	TRBV28	CASTPSIVSEAFF	TGTGCCAGCACCCCTAGTATAGTATCTGAAGCTTTCTTT
TRBJ2-2	NA	NA	TRBV7-8	CASSPEGELFF	TGTGCCAGCAGCCCCGAAGGGGAGCTGTTTTTT
TRBJ2-7	TRBD1	NA	TRBV5-1	CASSRDPGQGTSEQYF	TGCGCCAGCAGCAGAGACCCGGGACAGGGAACGAGCGAGCAGTACTTC
TRBJ1-6	NA	few	TRBV5-1	CASSLAAGNNSPLHF	TGCGCCAGCAGCTTGGCCGCAGGGAACAATTCACCCCTCCACTTT
TRBJ1-5	NA	NA	TRBV19	CASSFSDRRGQPQHF	TGTGCCAGTAGTTTCTCGGACAGAAGGGGCCAGCCCCAGCATTTT
TRBJ1-3	NA	few	TRBV5-6	CASSWVSGATYF	TGTGCCAGCAGCTGGGTTTCGGGGGCAACATATTTT
TRBJ1-4	NA	once	TRBV11-2	CASSPRPNEKLFF	TGTGCCAGCAGCCCGCGACCTAATGAAAAACTGTTTTTT
TRBJ2-1	TRBD1	NA	TRBV10-3	CAISVSEAGTGVVDEQFF	TGTGCCATCAGTGTGAGTGAGGCGGGGACAGGGGTGGTCGATGAGCAGTTCTTC
TRBJ2-2	NA	NA	TRBV27	CASSSSGNTGELFF	TGTGCCAGCAGTTCCTCAGGGAACACCGGGGAGCTGTTTTTT
TRBJ1-1	NA	NA	TRBV6-5	CASSVRGVFSTEAFF	TGTGCCAGCAGTGTCCGAGGGGTTTTCAGCACTGAAGCTTTCTTT
TRBJ2-7	NA	few	TRBV30	CAWSAGLRTYEQYF	TGTGCCTGGAGTGCAGGGCTCAGAACCTACGAGCAGTACTTC
TRBJ1-5	TRBD1	NA	TRBV5-1	CASSFDSGQGAQPQHF	TGCGCCAGCAGCTTTGACTCGGGACAGGGGGCTCAGCCCCAGCATTTT
TRBJ1-2	TRBD1	NA	TRBV6-5	CASSYSKQGSGYGYTF	TGTGCCAGCAGTTACTCAAAACAGGGGTCAGGCTATGGCTACACCTTC
TRBJ2-7	TRBD2	NA	TRBV28	CASSSLAGVYEQYF	TGTGCCAGCAGTTCCTTAGCGGGAGTTTACGAGCAGTACTTC